This TCR beta chain was retrieved from a study of OX40 agonist ivuxolimab in advanced cancers. Regarding the research as a whole: The costimulatory receptor OX40 (CD134) was targeted by ivuxolimab, a fully human IgG2 agonistic monoclonal antibody. Intravenous ivuxolimab was administered to patients every 2 weeks at six dose levels: 0.01, 0.1, 0.3, 1.5, 3 and 10 mg/kg. Among the 52 dose-escalation patients, about 19 had hepatocellular carcinoma, 15 or so melanoma, 9 renal cell carcinoma and 9 head and neck cancer. In the dose-escalation cohort, 75% to 90% of patients were male, and the mean age was roughly 60 years with a range of 23 to 79. Patients were allowed to have had prior anti-PD-1, anti-PD-L1 or anti-CTLA-4 therapy, and 30% to 50% of the dose-escalation patients had previously received checkpoint inhibitors. Three dose-escalation patients achieved partial responses, one with hepatocellular carcinoma and two with cutaneous melanoma. Peripheral TCRbeta sequencing aimed to test whether ivuxolimab altered TCR sequence diversity and caused clonal T-cell expansion. The paper covers the monotherapy dose-escalation part of the phase I ivuxolimab trial, which included N ≈ 50 patients.

Results the study describes overall, beyond this receptor: At doses of 0.1 to 3.0 mg/kg, clonal expansion of both CD4+ and CD8+ blood T cells was observed from baseline to week 6. On average, CD8+ T cells showed more expanded clones than CD4+ T cells after ivuxolimab. Low levels of normalized T-cell clonal expansion were also seen in some patients who did not respond. The antigen specificity of the clonally expanded peripheral T cells was not determined. Partial responders in the 0.1-3.0 mg/kg groups had among the lowest normalized peripheral clonal expansion, especially among CD8+ T cells.

The CDR3 sequence holds 17 residues, the cysteine and phenylalanine included. Kept here is only the CDR3 DNA, which spans 51 bases and is read in frame from base 1. Relative to germline, V is 6 bases shorter and J is 4 bases shorter, with 21 bases between their ends. The germline V gene yields KGHSH for CDR1 and LQKENI for CDR2. To sequence the TCRbeta CDR3 region, genomic DNA was isolated from the sorted cells. The immunoSEQ Assay was used for sequencing of TCRbeta CDR3 regions. Entries here come from immuneACCESS through TCRdb and include only in-frame sequences with V and J called. Some clones fail to appear in such tables; in the studies checked, an unresolved V gene covers under half of the shortfall, and the cause of the remainder is unknown. The sample contains nearly 35,000 clones, roughly 90% of them found a single time. The ten largest clones represent roughly a third of the sample. The sample holds a few counts of this clone. The clone's antigen remains unknown. No quality values exist for individual bases; no much larger clone is one base distant.

The trial excluded patients who had a history of autoimmune disease or who were on systemic immunosuppression. Peripheral blood for TCR sequencing was drawn from every dose cohort at baseline, at cycle 4 day 1 and at cycle 7 day 1. Samples came from an open-label, multicenter, first-in-human phase I dose-escalation trial of ivuxolimab. The trial enrolled adults with locally advanced or metastatic head and neck squamous cell, hepatocellular, melanoma or renal cell carcinoma. CD4+ and CD8+ T cells were sorted separately from peripheral blood before TCR sequencing. The chain links TRBV18 with TRBJ2-2; the D assignment is uncertain and may be TRBD1 or TRBD2, with 5 bases supporting each. This clonotype was obtained from an adult with an advanced solid tumor such as melanoma, head and neck, liver or kidney cancer. The material sequenced was CD4+ or CD8+ T cells sorted from blood, taken in a trial of the OX40 agonist ivuxolimab. The bases read TGTGCCAGCTCGGTATCCCCCGGGGATGGGACCACCGGGGAGCTGTTTTTT. Its product reads: CASSVSPGDGTTGELFF.